This is a list of T cell receptor beta chains from one sample in a study of PD-L1 blockade in urothelial cancer. Sequencing was performed with immunoSEQ multiplex PCR; in TCRdb, only in-frame clones are kept and a portion is missing. The data show 65,000 to 80,000 clones, roughly nine tenths seen once. Source: PBMCs, taken around atezolizumab (anti-PD-L1) treatment. These receptors were collected from a man between 65 and 85 years old with urothelial cancer. CDR3s include the opening cysteine and the closing phenylalanine or tryptophan. Fields, in order: D gene, J gene, clone size, V gene, CDR3 protein, CDR3 DNA. A D gene is named only where the DNA matches it firmly. Part of the rows lack a size; the others show once, few, many or a class for expanded clones.

TRBD2,TRBJ2-3,NA,TRBV29-1,CSAQTSGISTDTQYF,TGCAGCGCTCAGACTAGCGGGATTTCAACAGATACGCAGTATTTT
NA,TRBJ2-1,few,TRBV6-6,CASSYDSYRQFF,TGTGCCAGCAGTTACGACTCCTACCGACAGTTCTTC
TRBD2,TRBJ2-1,NA,TRBV6-1,CASQGLAGFEQFF,TGTGCCAGCCAAGGACTAGCGGGTTTTGAGCAGTTCTTC
TRBD1,TRBJ1-2,few,TRBV28,CASSLDLGGDYGYTF,TGTGCCAGCAGCTTAGATCTAGGGGGCGACTATGGCTACACCTTC
TRBD2,TRBJ2-7,NA,TRBV5-4,CASSSGTSGRHEQYF,TGTGCCAGCAGCTCTGGGACTAGCGGGAGACACGAGCAGTACTTC
TRBD2,TRBJ2-1,once,TRBV28,CASSWASGSSYNEQFF,TGTGCCAGCAGTTGGGCTAGCGGGAGCTCCTACAATGAGCAGTTCTTC
NA,TRBJ1-3,few,TRBV28,CASRGPDTIYF,TGTGCCAGTAGGGGCCCTGACACCATATATTTT
NA,TRBJ2-3,NA,TRBV4-1,CASSQERSTDTQYF,TGCGCCAGCAGCCAAGAACGGAGCACAGATACGCAGTATTTT
TRBD1,TRBJ2-5,few,TRBV11-2,CASSPRGQKETQYF,TGTGCCAGCAGCCCCAGGGGGCAGAAAGAGACCCAGTACTTC
NA,TRBJ2-7,NA,TRBV28,CASSPSWGVTYEQYF,TGTGCCAGCAGTCCGAGCTGGGGGGTTACCTACGAGCAGTACTTC
NA,TRBJ2-7,NA,TRBV5-1,CASSIGARYEQYF,TGCGCCAGCAGCATAGGGGCCAGATACGAGCAGTACTTC
NA,TRBJ2-1,NA,TRBV6-4,CASSAGWYNEQFF,TGTGCCAGCAGTGCGGGGTGGTACAATGAGCAGTTCTTC
NA,TRBJ1-1,NA,TRBV11-3,CASSRDTNTEAFF,TGTGCCAGCAGCCGCGACACGAACACTGAAGCTTTCTTT
TRBD1,TRBJ1-2,NA,TRBV7-3,CASSLTQGNGYTF,TGTGCCAGCAGCCTTACACAGGGGAATGGCTACACCTTC